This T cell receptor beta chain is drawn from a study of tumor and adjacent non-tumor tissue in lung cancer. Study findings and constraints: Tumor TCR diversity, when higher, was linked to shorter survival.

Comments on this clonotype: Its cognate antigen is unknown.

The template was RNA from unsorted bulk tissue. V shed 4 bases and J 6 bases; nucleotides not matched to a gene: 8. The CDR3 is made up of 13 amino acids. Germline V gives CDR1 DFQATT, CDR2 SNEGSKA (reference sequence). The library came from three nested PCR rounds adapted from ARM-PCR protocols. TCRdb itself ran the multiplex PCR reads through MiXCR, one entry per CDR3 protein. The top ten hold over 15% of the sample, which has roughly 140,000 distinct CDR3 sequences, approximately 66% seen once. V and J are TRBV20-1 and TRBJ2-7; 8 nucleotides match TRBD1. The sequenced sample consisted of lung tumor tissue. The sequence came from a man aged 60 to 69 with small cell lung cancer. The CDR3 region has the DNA TGCAGTGCTAACCAGGGGGCCTTGGTCGAGCAGTACTTC. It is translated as CSANQGALVEQYF.